One sample yielded the 21 T cell receptor beta chains listed below, sequenced in a study of blood T cells in healthy people across ages. For the second PCR, which ran for about 6 to 11 cycles, a sample-barcoded 5' primer and a J-beta primer mix were used. TCRdb re-derived calls from the 5' RACE reads in MiXCR, one entry per CDR3 protein. The sample records around 600,000 distinct CDR3 sequences, under 55% being singletons. Sequences were obtained from blood. The source of these receptors is an elderly man in good health.

The gene calls are TRBV7-2 and TRBJ2-3; D is unclear. Deletions cut 1 base from V and 6 bases from J, with 14 bases between. The CDR3 runs 15 residues. The germline V gene has CDR1 SGHTA and CDR2 FQGNSA. The chain's CDR3 is CASSLVSSAQDTQYF. Here the CDR3 DNA reads TGTGCCAGCAGCTTAGTTTCGAGCGCCCAGGATACGCAGTATTTT.

The chain has TRBV7-8 and TRBJ1-5; perhaps TRBD1 as D (5 bases). Per the germline V gene, CDR1 is SGHVS and CDR2 is FQNEAQ. The CDR3 is made up of 15 amino acids. V lost 1 base and J 5 bases, leaving 12 bases between the germline ends. CDR3 sequence reads: CASSLGPTGHQPQHF. CDR3 DNA sequence: TGTGCCAGCAGCTTAGGCCCCACAGGACATCAGCCCCAGCATTTT. Full variable domain (outside the CDR3, taken from reference TRBV7-8 and TRBJ1-5): GAGVSQSPRYKVAKRGQDVALRCDPISGHVSLFWYQQALGQGPEFLTYFQNEAQLDKSGLPSDRFFAERPEGSVSTLKIQRTQQEDSAVYLCASSLGPTGHQPQHFGDGTRLSIL.

The J gene is TRBJ2-5, the V gene TRBV4-1; TRBD2 might be the D (5 bases). Between the trimmed V and J ends, which lost 1 base and 3 bases, there was a span of 9 bases. The CDR3 contains 14 residues. Germline loops: CDR1 MGHRA, CDR2 YSYEKL. This chain's CDR3 is CASSQAAGKETQYF. The DNA for the CDR3 is TGCGCCAGCAGCCAAGCGGCCGGGAAAGAGACCCAGTACTTC.

In its sample, this clonotype was seen a few times. The chain uses TRBV7-3 and TRBJ1-1; no clear D gene. CDR1 SGHTA and CDR2 FQGTGA come from the germline V gene. This CDR3 spans 13 amino acids. Deletions cut 5 bases from V and 5 bases from J, with 12 bases between. CDR3 loop: CASSPHPLTEAFF. CDR3 DNA sequence: TGTGCCAGCAGCCCCCACCCTTTGACTGAAGCTTTCTTT.

The V and J genes are TRBV6-2 or TRBV6-3 and TRBJ2-1; unclear D gene. Germline lookup yields CDR1 MNHEY and CDR2 SVGEGT. Trimming shortened V by 2 bases and J by 8 bases, and 7 bases separated the two germline ends. This CDR3 region has 12 residues. The CDR3: CASSYKVDEQFF. As DNA, the CDR3 is TGTGCCAGCAGTTACAAAGTCGATGAGCAGTTCTTC.

This clonotype turned up a few times. The J gene is TRBJ2-4, the V gene TRBV7-2; no clear D gene. CDR1 is SGHTA and CDR2 is FQGNSA in the germline V gene. Trimming removed 1 base from V and 6 bases from J, with 16 bases in between. This CDR3 region has 16 residues. Written as DNA, the CDR3 is TGTGCCAGCAGCTTAGGCAGTATCGCAATAGGAAACATTCAGTACTTC. Protein sequence: CASSLGSIAIGNIQYF.

This clonotype was detected many times. The chain recombines TRBV6-5 with TRBJ1-1; D may be TRBD1 (6 bases). The CDR3 totals 11 residues. With 6 bases removed from V and 11 bases from J, the gap between germline ends came to 13 bases. Germline lookup yields CDR1 MNHEY and CDR2 SVGAGI. The CDR3 is CASRTQGFAFF. In DNA form, the CDR3 reads TGTGCCAGCAGAACCCAGGGGTTTGCTTTCTTT.

This chain connects TRBV5-1 to TRBJ1-1; 7 bases align to TRBD1. The length of the CDR3 is 15 residues. The trim removed 4 bases at V and 1 base at J, leaving 7 bases unmatched. Germline V gene lookup returns CDR1 SGHRS and CDR2 YFSETQ. For the CDR3, the DNA is TGCGCCAGCAGCAAAGGGGGCAGGGGGAACACTGAAGCTTTCTTT. It encodes CASSKGGRGNTEAFF.

V and J are TRBV29-1 and TRBJ1-2, with a tentative D call TRBD1 (5 bases). The CDR3 runs 11 residues. Per germline, CDR1 SQVTM and CDR2 ANQGSEA. Deletions cut 5 bases from V and 4 bases from J, with 8 bases between. CDR3 DNA sequence: TGCAGCGTTAAGCAGGGCTATGGCTACACCTTC. Its translation: CSVKQGYGYTF. Combining the CDR3 with reference TRBV29-1 and TRBJ1-2 gives the whole variable domain SAVISQKPSRDICQRGTSLTIQCQVDSQVTMMFWYRQQPGQSLTLIATANQGSEATYESGFVIDKFPISRPNLTFSTLTVSNMSPEDSSIYLCSVKQGYGYTFGSGTRLTVV.

V and J are TRBV5-1 and TRBJ1-2; no clear D. CDR3 length: 15 amino acids. Trimming took 0 bases from V and 7 from J, leaving 16 bases between them. Germline assignment: CDR1 SGHRS and CDR2 YFSETQ. The CDR3 DNA sequence: TGCGCCAGCAGCTTGGCGGCAGGCGGTCGAAGTGGCTACACCTTC. It is translated as CASSLAAGGRSGYTF.

The chain combines TRBV5-1 with TRBJ2-1; 14 nucleotides match TRBD2. J lost 6 bases, V lost 0 bases, and 2 bases had no gene match. The CDR3 extends over 16 amino acids. CDR1 is SGHRS, CDR2 YFSETQ, per germline. Written as DNA, the CDR3 is TGCGCCAGCAGCTTGGATGGGACTAGCGGGGGCAATGAGCAGTTCTTC. Protein product: CASSLDGTSGGNEQFF.

This chain connects TRBV5-1 to TRBJ2-1; D is uncertain. Germline CDR1 reads SGHRS; CDR2 reads YFSETQ. V was trimmed by 0 bases and J by 2 bases, leaving 9 bases between them. This CDR3 comprises 15 residues. CDR3 amino acids: CASSLDEPPYNEQFF. The CDR3 coding sequence is TGCGCCAGCAGCTTGGATGAGCCGCCCTACAATGAGCAGTTCTTC.

The chain couples TRBV5-1 to TRBJ2-3; D is possibly TRBD2 (6 bases). CDR1 is SGHRS, CDR2 YFSETQ, per germline. Trimming cost V 5 bases and J 2 bases, with 12 bases left between them. This CDR3 comprises 14 residues. The CDR3 reads CASRRDGDTDTQYF. The CDR3 DNA reads as TGCGCCAGCAGGCGGGACGGTGACACAGATACGCAGTATTTT.

For this clonotype: One base away lies a much larger clone, so this may be a sequencing read error. The V gene is TRBV6-5, the J gene TRBJ1-4; D uncertain. The CDR3 consists of 15 residues. With 2 bases removed from V and 5 bases from J, the gap between germline ends came to 12 bases. The V gene's germline CDR1 is MNHEY and CDR2 SVGAGI. This chain's CDR3 is CASSYAAVGNEKLFF. DNA of the CDR3: TGTGCCAGCAGTTACGCGGCAGTCGGAAATGAAAAACTGTTTTTT.

The chain recombines TRBV7-2 with TRBJ1-5, with D perhaps matching TRBD1 (6 bases). This CDR3 region has 14 residues. Germline V lookup: CDR1 SGHTA, CDR2 FQGNSA. V gave up 5 bases and J gave up 5 bases, with 13 bases separating them. This CDR3 is CASSNRVRDQPQHF. In nucleotides, the CDR3 is TGTGCCAGCAGCAACAGGGTGAGGGATCAGCCCCAGCATTTT.

This clonotype was counted between two and nine times. The V and J genes are TRBV14 and TRBJ2-7, with a possible D match to TRBD2 (5 bases). CDR3 length equals 13 residues. CDR1 SGHDN and CDR2 FVKESK come from the germline V gene. Deletions cut 3 bases from V and 7 bases from J, with 13 bases between. CDR3 region: CASSQVHSGEQYF. In DNA form, the CDR3 reads TGTGCCAGCAGCCAGGTACACTCGGGGGAGCAGTACTTC.

Only a few counts were recorded for this clonotype. The V call is TRBV29-1, the J call TRBJ2-5; no definite D call. Between the trimmed V and J ends, which lost 2 bases and 5 bases, there was a span of 15 bases. The CDR3 totals 14 residues. Looked up from germline, CDR1 is SQVTM and CDR2 is ANQGSEA. The CDR3 DNA is TGCAGCGTTGAAACCCCGACTCCCGGGGAGACCCAGTACTTC. It is translated as CSVETPTPGETQYF.

Only a few counts were recorded for this clonotype. V usage is TRBV28 and J usage is TRBJ2-3; a weak D match, TRBD2 (5 bases). The germline CDR1 and CDR2 sequences are MDHEN and SYDVKM. V was pared by 6 bases and J by 6 bases, with 19 bases between. The CDR3 length is 15 residues. The CDR3 nucleotides are TGTGCCAGCAGGCTACTAGTAATGAGTACGGATACGCAGTATTTT. Amino acid sequence: CASRLLVMSTDTQYF.

In this sample, this clonotype turned up many times. The chain is built from TRBV20-1 and TRBJ2-1; TRBD2 might be the D (5 bases). Trimming removed 3 bases at V and 0 bases at J, with 9 bases between. The CDR3 totals 14 residues. The germline CDR1 and CDR2 sequences are DFQATT and SNEGSKA (reference sequence). CDR3 coding DNA: TGCAGTGCTAGTAGGGAGAGCTCCTACAATGAGCAGTTCTTC. Its protein product is CSASRESSYNEQFF.

This clonotype was seen only a few times. DNA for the CDR3: TGTGCCAGCAGTGGTCAGGGGCTGGACACAGATACGCAGTATTTT. This codes for CASSGQGLDTDTQYF. The chain employs TRBV2 and TRBJ2-3, with TRBD1 as a possible D gene (6 bases). Germline assignment: CDR1 SNHLY and CDR2 FYNNEI. Trimming shortened V by 4 bases and J by 2 bases, and 13 bases separated the two germline ends. The CDR3 length is 15 residues. The whole variable domain, filled in from reference TRBV2 and TRBJ2-3, reads EPEVTQTPSHQVTQMGQEVILRCVPISNHLYFYWYRQILGQKVEFLVSFYNNEISEKSEIFDDQFSVERPDGSNFTLKIRSTKLEDSAMYFCASSGQGLDTDTQYFGPGTRLTVL.

In the case of this clonotype: This could be a read error, since a much larger clone is one nucleotide away. The chain joins TRBV6-6 to TRBJ2-7; D is unresolved. In germline, CDR1 is MNHNY, CDR2 SVGAGI (reference sequence). This CDR3 has 14 residues. The CDR3 nucleotides read TGTGCCGGCAGTTACTCCCGAAACGGAAACGAGCAGTACTTC. Residues: CAGSYSRNGNEQYF.